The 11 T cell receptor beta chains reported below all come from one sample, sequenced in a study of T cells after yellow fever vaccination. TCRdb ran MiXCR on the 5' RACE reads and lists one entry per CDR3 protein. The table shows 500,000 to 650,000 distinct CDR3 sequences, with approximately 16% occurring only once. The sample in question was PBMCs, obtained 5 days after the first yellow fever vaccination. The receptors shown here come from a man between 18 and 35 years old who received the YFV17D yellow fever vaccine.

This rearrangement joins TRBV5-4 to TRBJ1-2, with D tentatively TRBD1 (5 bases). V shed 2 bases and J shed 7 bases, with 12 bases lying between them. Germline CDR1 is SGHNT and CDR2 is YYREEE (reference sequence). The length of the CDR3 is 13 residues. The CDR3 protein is CASSFGGGGGYTF. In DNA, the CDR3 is TGTGCCAGCAGCTTCGGGGGTGGTGGTGGCTACACCTTC.

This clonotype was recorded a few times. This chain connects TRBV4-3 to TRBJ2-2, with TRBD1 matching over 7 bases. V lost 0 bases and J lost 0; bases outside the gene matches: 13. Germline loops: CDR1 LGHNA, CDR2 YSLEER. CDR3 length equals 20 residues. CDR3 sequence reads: CASSQERLGGQFANTGELFF. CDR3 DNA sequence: TGCGCCAGCAGCCAAGAGAGATTAGGGGGCCAGTTCGCGAACACCGGGGAGCTGTTTTTT.

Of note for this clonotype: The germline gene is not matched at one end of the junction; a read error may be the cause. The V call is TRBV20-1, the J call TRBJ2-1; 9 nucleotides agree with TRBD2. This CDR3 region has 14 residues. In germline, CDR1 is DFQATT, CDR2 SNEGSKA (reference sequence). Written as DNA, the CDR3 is TGTAGTGCTAGTCATGCGGGGGGGCGAAATGAGCAGTTCTTC. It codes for CSASHAGGRNEQFF.

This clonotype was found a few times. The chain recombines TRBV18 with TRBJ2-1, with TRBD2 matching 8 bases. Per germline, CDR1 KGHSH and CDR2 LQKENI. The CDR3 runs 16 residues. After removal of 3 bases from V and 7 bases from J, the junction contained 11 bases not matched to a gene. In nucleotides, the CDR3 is TGTGCCAGCTCACCTAATCGCGGGGGGCCGTGGAATGAGCAGTTCTTC. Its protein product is CASSPNRGGPWNEQFF.

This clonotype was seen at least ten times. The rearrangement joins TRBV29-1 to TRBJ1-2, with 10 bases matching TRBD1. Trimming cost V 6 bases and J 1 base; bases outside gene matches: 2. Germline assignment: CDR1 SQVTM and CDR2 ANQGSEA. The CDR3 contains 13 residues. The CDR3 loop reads CSVRTGGNYGYTF. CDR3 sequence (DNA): TGCAGCGTCCGGACAGGGGGTAACTATGGCTACACCTTC.

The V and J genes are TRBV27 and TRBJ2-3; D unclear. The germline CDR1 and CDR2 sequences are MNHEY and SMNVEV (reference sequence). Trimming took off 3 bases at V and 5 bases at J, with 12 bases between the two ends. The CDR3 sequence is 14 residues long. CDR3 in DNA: TGTGCCAGCAGTTTGGGGAACGCTAGAGATACGCAGTATTTT. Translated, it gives CASSLGNARDTQYF.

The CDR3 coding sequence is TGTGCCAGCAGCTTTTTAGCGGGGGGACGGGGGGTCGCAGATACGCAGTATTTT. Translation gives CASSFLAGGRGVADTQYF. This chain joins TRBV11-2 and TRBJ2-3, with 10 bases lining up with TRBD2. Looked up from germline, CDR1 is SGHAT and CDR2 is FQNNGV. V was pared by 3 bases and J by 4 bases, with 13 bases of the junction left unmatched. The CDR3 runs to 18 residues.

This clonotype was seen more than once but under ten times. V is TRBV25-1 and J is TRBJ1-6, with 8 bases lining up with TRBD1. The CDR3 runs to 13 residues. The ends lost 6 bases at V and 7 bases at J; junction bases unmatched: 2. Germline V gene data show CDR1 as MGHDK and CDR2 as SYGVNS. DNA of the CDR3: TGTGCCAGCAGGGACAGGGAAAATTCACCCCTCCACTTT. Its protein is CASRDRENSPLHF.

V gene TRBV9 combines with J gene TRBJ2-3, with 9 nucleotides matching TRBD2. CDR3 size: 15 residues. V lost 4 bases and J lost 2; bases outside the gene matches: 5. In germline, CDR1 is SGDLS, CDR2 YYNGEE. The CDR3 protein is CASSNSGGYTDTQYF. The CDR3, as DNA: TGTGCCAGCAGCAATAGCGGGGGTTACACAGATACGCAGTATTTT. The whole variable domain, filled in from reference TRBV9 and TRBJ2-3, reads DSGVTQTPKHLITATGQRVTLRCSPRSGDLSVYWYQQSLDQGLQFLIQYYNGEERAKGNILERFSAQQFPDLHSELNLSSLELGDSALYFCASSNSGGYTDTQYFGPGTRLTVL.

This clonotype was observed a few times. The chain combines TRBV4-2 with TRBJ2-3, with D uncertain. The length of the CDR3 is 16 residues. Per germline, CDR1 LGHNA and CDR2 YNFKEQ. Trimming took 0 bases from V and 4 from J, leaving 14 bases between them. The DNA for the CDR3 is TGTGCCAGCAGCCAAGAGGCTATGGCGCGAGCAGATACGCAGTATTTT. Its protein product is CASSQEAMARADTQYF.

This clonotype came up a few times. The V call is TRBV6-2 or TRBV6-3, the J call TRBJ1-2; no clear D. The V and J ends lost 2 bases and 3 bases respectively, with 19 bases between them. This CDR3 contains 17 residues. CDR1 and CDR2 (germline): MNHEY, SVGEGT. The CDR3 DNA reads TGTGCCAGCAGTTACCCCAGGAGTTTCGCCGTTTACTATGGCTACACCTTC. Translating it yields CASSYPRSFAVYYGYTF.